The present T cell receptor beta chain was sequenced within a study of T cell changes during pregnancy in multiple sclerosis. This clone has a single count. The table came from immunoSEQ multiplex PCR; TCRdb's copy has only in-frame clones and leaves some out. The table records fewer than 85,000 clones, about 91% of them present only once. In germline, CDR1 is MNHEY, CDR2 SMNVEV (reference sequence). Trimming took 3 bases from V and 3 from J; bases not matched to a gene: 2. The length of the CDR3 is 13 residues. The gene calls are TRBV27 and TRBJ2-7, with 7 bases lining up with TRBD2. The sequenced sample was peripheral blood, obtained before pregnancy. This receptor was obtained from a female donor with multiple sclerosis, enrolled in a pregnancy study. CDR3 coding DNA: TGTGCCAGCAGTTTTTGGGAGGGCTACGAGCAGTACTTC. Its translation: CASSFWEGYEQYF.